Shown below are 25 T cell receptor beta chains from a single sample sequenced in a study of CD4 T cells in relation to SARS-CoV-2 and coronaviruses. Unexposed donor CD4+ T cells date from about 2011-2018, before the COVID-19 pandemic. The cells were cultured for approximately ten days before CD4+ T cells were isolated. No antigen has been identified for these receptors. TCRdb's copy holds only in-frame clones and misses some; the assay was immunoSEQ multiplex PCR. The sample carries just under 30,000 clones, approximately 80% recorded once. The sequenced material came from CD4+ T cells from PBMCs, cultured in vitro. All receptors come from a human donor in good health.

J is TRBJ2-3 and V is TRBV13, with a weak D call TRBD2 (7 bases). The CDR3 spans 16 residues. CDR1 PRHDT and CDR2 FYEKMQ come from the germline V gene (reference sequence). V was shortened by 5 bases and J by 4 bases, with 19 bases between the two germline ends. CDR3 residues: CASSPQPGGPADTQYF. Here the CDR3 DNA reads TGTGCCAGCAGCCCCCAGCCGGGGGGCCCTGCAGATACGCAGTATTTT.

This clone came up once. The rearrangement uses TRBV7-3 and TRBJ2-3, with TRBD2 matching 13 bases. CDR1 is SGHTA, CDR2 FQGTGA, per germline. The CDR3 runs 17 residues. Losses at the gene ends were 4 bases for V and 7 bases for J; bases not matched to a gene: 11. CDR3 DNA: TGTGCCAGCAGCTCCGTCGGACTAGCGGGAGATTGGTATACGCAGTATTTT. Its translation: CASSSVGLAGDWYTQYF. Variable domain in full (rest from reference TRBV7-3 and TRBJ2-3): GAGVSQTPSNKVTEKGKYVELRCDPISGHTALYWYRQSLGQGPEFLIYFQGTGAADDSGLPNDRFFAVRPEGSVSTLKIQRTERGDSAVYLCASSSVGLAGDWYTQYFGPGTRLTVL.

This chain uses TRBV6-6 with TRBJ2-3; 8 bases align to TRBD2. The trim removed 6 bases at V and 7 bases at J, leaving 9 bases unmatched. Germline loops: CDR1 MNHNY, CDR2 SVGAGI (reference sequence). This CDR3 region has 14 residues. CDR3 region: CASSPGGASYTQYF. The CDR3 DNA reads as TGTGCCAGCAGCCCCGGGGGGGCTTCGTATACGCAGTATTTT.

This clone was seen a few times. This chain uses TRBV5-1 with TRBJ2-7; D might be TRBD2 (6 bases). Trimming shortened V by 4 bases and J by 6 bases, and 17 bases separated the two germline ends. Germline V gene data show CDR1 as SGHRS and CDR2 as YFSETQ. There are 14 residues in the CDR3. CDR3 sequence: CASSQGTSTGEQYF. In DNA, the CDR3 is TGCGCCAGCAGCCAAGGGACTTCTACGGGCGAGCAGTACTTC.

The chain employs TRBV5-1 and TRBJ2-3; 11 bases fit TRBD2. The CDR3 contains 15 residues. V lost 8 bases, J lost 5 bases, and 10 bases stayed unmatched. Germline loops: CDR1 SGHRS, CDR2 YFSETQ. The CDR3 loop is CASKIAGGPRDTQYF. The DNA for the CDR3 is TGCGCCAGTAAAATAGCGGGAGGGCCGAGAGATACGCAGTATTTT.

The CDR3: CASSKTGDFEETQYF. The CDR3 DNA follows: TGTGCCAGTTCAAAGACAGGGGATTTTGAAGAGACCCAGTACTTC. The chain is built from TRBV5-6 and TRBJ2-5, with 8 bases lining up with TRBD1. Germline CDR1 and CDR2: SGHDT and YYEEEE. J lost 3 bases, V lost 8 bases, and 12 bases had no gene match. This CDR3 spans 15 amino acids.

The chain employs TRBV5-1 and TRBJ2-7; tentative D call: TRBD2 (6 bases). CDR3 length: 18 amino acids. CDR1 SGHRS and CDR2 YFSETQ come from the germline V gene. With 0 bases removed from V and 2 bases from J, the gap between germline ends came to 21 bases. DNA of the CDR3: TGCGCCAGCAGCTTGGGTGCGGCCCGGCGGGGTTCAACCTACGAGCAGTACTTC. Translating it yields CASSLGAARRGSTYEQYF.

The table lists this clone with a count of one. V and J are TRBV3-1 (or the pseudogene TRBV3-2) and TRBJ2-3, with TRBD2 as a possible D gene (6 bases). The germline CDR1 and CDR2 sequences are LGHDT and YNNKEL (reference sequence). This CDR3 region has 15 residues. Trimming took off 2 bases at V and 2 bases at J, with 11 bases between the two ends. The CDR3 DNA reads TGTGCCAGCAGCCAACTCCCGGGGGACACAGATACGCAGTATTTT. Amino acids: CASSQLPGDTDTQYF.

The chain links TRBV4-3 to TRBJ2-6; 8 bases align to TRBD1. CDR3 length equals 20 residues. V trimming: 1 base; J trimming: 0 bases; junction bases outside the gene matches: 11. Germline V CDR1 and CDR2: LGHNA, YSLEER. This CDR3 is CASSQAWTGRSGSGANVLTF. Written as DNA, the CDR3 is TGCGCCAGCAGCCAAGCCTGGACAGGGCGGTCTGGCTCTGGGGCCAACGTCCTGACTTTC.

The rearrangement links TRBV27 to TRBJ1-6, with 8 positions matching TRBD1. This CDR3 contains 15 residues. Germline lookup yields CDR1 MNHEY and CDR2 SMNVEV (reference sequence). V was clipped by 1 base and J by 7 bases; unmatched bases: 3. The CDR3 DNA reads as TGTGCCAGCAGTTTATGGGGACAGGTCAATTCACCCCTCCACTTT. Translated: CASSLWGQVNSPLHF.

This clone turned up a few times. CDR3 nucleotides: TGTGCCAGCAGTTTATTGAGGGAACAGCCCCAGCATTTT. It translates to CASSLLREQPQHF. The genes are TRBV12-3 or TRBV12-4 and TRBJ1-5, with D unclear. This CDR3 region has 13 residues. Deletions cut 2 bases from V and 7 bases from J, with 9 bases between.

This chain uses TRBV5-1 with TRBJ1-2; tentatively, D is TRBD1 (6 bases). Germline CDR1 SGHRS, CDR2 YFSETQ. V was clipped by 0 bases and J by 4 bases, with 10 bases between them. The CDR3 runs to 14 residues. The CDR3, as DNA: TGCGCCAGCAGCTTGGCCCCAGGGGTCTATGGCTACACCTTC. It yields the protein CASSLAPGVYGYTF.

This clone showed up just once. The chain uses TRBV6-5 and TRBJ2-3; perhaps TRBD2 as D (7 bases). Trimming took off 6 bases at V and 6 bases at J, with 16 bases between the two ends. The CDR3 is made up of 14 amino acids. Germline CDR1 reads MNHEY; CDR2 reads SVGAGI. CDR3 sequence: CASRPAGGADTQYF. The DNA of the CDR3 is TGTGCCAGCAGGCCGGCTGGGGGGGCCGATACGCAGTATTTT.

This chain uses TRBV6-5 with TRBJ2-5; a weak D match, TRBD1 (7 bases). The CDR3 is 15 amino acids. V gave up 7 bases and J gave up 1 base, with 16 bases separating them. Germline V gene data show CDR1 as MNHEY and CDR2 as SVGAGI. The CDR3 loop is CASTTGAGSQETQYF. CDR3 in DNA: TGTGCCAGCACCACAGGGGCGGGATCCCAAGAGACCCAGTACTTC.

The chain uses TRBV7-8 and TRBJ1-5, with TRBD1 matching 11 bases. Unmatched junction bases numbered 2, after V lost 5 bases and J lost 2 bases. Germline CDR1 SGHVS, CDR2 FQNEAQ. This CDR3 has 15 residues. The CDR3 is CASSRTGGRNQPQHF. CDR3 DNA: TGTGCCAGCAGCCGGACAGGGGGCCGCAATCAGCCCCAGCATTTT.

The sample holds a few counts of this clone. The CDR3 reads CAWSVTPPGGYTF. The DNA for the CDR3 is TGTGCCTGGAGTGTCACCCCCCCCGGTGGCTACACCTTC. The V call is TRBV30, the J call TRBJ1-2; D call uncertain. V was clipped by 0 bases and J by 7 bases, with 12 bases between them. Germline CDR1 and CDR2: GTSNPN and SVGIG (reference sequence). CDR3 size: 13 residues. Full variable domain (outside the CDR3, taken from reference TRBV30 and TRBJ1-2): SQTIHQWPATLVQPVGSPLSLECTVEGTSNPNLYWYRQAAGRGLQLLFYSVGIGQISSEVPQNLSASRPQDRQFILSSKKLLLSDSGFYLCAWSVTPPGGYTFGSGTRLTVV.

The V gene is TRBV21-1, the J gene TRBJ2-3; the table's D call, TRBD1, was not checked against the DNA. TRBV21-1 is noted as a pseudogene. The CDR3 spans 14 residues. DNA for the CDR3: TGTGCCAGCCTCGGGACAGGGAACACAGATACGCAGTATTTT. This encodes CASLGTGNTDTQYF.

The CDR3 nucleotides read TGTGCCAGCAGCCCAGTAGGGGCGAGCTCCTACGAGCAGTACTTC. Residues: CASSPVGASSYEQYF. V gene TRBV9 combines with J gene TRBJ2-7; possibly TRBD1 for D (5 bases). V lost 4 bases to trimming and J lost 0 bases, with 14 bases between them. CDR1 and CDR2 (germline): SGDLS, YYNGEE. This CDR3 is built from 15 residues.

V usage is TRBV30 and J usage is TRBJ2-6, with D tentatively TRBD1 or TRBD2 (6 bases each). The CDR3 length is 16 residues. Trimming cost V 3 bases and J 4 bases, with 16 bases left between them. Looked up from germline, CDR1 is GTSNPN and CDR2 is SVGIG (reference sequence). The chain's CDR3 is CAWSLGGRRGANVLTF. The CDR3, as DNA: TGTGCCTGGAGCCTAGGGGGGAGGCGAGGGGCCAACGTCCTGACTTTC.

This clone is classed as medium-sized. J is TRBJ2-7 and V is TRBV12-3 or TRBV12-4; no clear D. V dropped 3 bases and J dropped 1 base, with 7 bases sitting between them. This CDR3 is 13 amino acids long. CDR3 sequence (DNA): TGTGCCAGCAGTTTTGGAGCTTCCTACGAGCAGTACTTC. Translated: CASSFGASYEQYF.

This clone showed up just a few times. The V gene is TRBV5-1, the J gene TRBJ2-2, with D possibly matching TRBD2 (6 bases). The CDR3 has 13 amino acids. Trimming took 8 bases from V and 4 from J, leaving 12 bases between them. The germline CDR1 and CDR2 sequences are SGHRS and YFSETQ. DNA of the CDR3: TGCGCCAGTAACCCGGGGGTCACCGGGGAGCTGTTTTTT. Its protein is CASNPGVTGELFF. The variable domain in full, completed from reference TRBV5-1 and TRBJ2-2, reads KAGVTQTPRYLIKTRGQQVTLSCSPISGHRSVSWYQQTPGQGLQFLFEYFSETQRNKGNFPGRFSGRQFSNSRSEMNVSTLELGDSALYLCASNPGVTGELFFGEGSRLTVL.

Comment on this clone: An end of the junction differs from the germline gene, which may be a read error. The chain has TRBV7-7 and TRBJ2-5; the D gene could be TRBD1 or TRBD2 (7 bases each). Germline values: CDR1 SSHAT, CDR2 FNYEAQ (reference sequence). CDR3 length: 15 residues. DNA of the CDR3: TGTGCTAGCAGCCCAAGGGAGGGGGCGCGGGAGACCCAGTACTTC. Translated, it gives CASSPREGARETQYF.

This clone was found once. The genes are TRBV6-5 and TRBJ1-6; weak D call: TRBD1 (6 bases). Germline V gene data show CDR1 as MNHEY and CDR2 as SVGAGI. V was cut by 2 bases and J by 10 bases, with 15 bases left in between. The CDR3 runs 15 residues. CDR3 region: CASSYASGAGSPLHF. For the CDR3, the DNA is TGTGCCAGCAGTTACGCTTCGGGGGCCGGCTCACCCCTCCACTTT.

The genes are TRBV5-6 and TRBJ2-3; the D gene is possibly TRBD2 (6 bases). Germline V lookup: CDR1 SGHDT, CDR2 YYEEEE. The CDR3 is 17 amino acids. Trimming took 1 base from V and 10 from J, leaving 25 bases between them. The CDR3 nucleotides read TGTGCCAGCAGCTTGATAGGGGCGGGCTGGGGGGAGGCGGCGCAGTATTTT. Protein: CASSLIGAGWGEAAQYF.

This clone appeared once. This chain links TRBV18 with TRBJ2-2; D not certain. In germline, CDR1 is KGHSH, CDR2 LQKENI. V was pared by 2 bases and J by 1 base, with 11 bases between. The CDR3 has 16 amino acids. Here the CDR3 reads CASSPARMRNTGELFF. The CDR3 DNA follows: TGTGCCAGCTCACCAGCCAGGATGAGGAACACCGGGGAGCTGTTTTTT. The full variable domain, in which reference TRBV18 and TRBJ2-2 provide the parts outside the CDR3, is NAGVMQNPRHLVRRRGQEARLRCSPMKGHSHVYWYRQLPEEGLKFMVYLQKENIIDESGMPKERFSAEFPKEGPSILRIQQVVRGDSAAYFCASSPARMRNTGELFFGEGSRLTVL.